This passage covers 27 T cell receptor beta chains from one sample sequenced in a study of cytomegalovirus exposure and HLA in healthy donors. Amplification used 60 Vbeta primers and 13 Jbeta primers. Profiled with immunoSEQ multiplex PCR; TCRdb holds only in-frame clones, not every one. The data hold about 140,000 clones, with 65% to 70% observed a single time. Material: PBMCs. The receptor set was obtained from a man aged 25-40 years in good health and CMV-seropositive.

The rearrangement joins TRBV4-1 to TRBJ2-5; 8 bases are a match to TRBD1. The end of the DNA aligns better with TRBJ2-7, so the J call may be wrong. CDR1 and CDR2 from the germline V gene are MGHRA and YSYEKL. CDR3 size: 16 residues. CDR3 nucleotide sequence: TGCGCCAGCAGCCTGGCCCCCGGACAGGGAGTCTACGAGCAGTACTTC. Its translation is CASSLAPGQGVYEQYF.

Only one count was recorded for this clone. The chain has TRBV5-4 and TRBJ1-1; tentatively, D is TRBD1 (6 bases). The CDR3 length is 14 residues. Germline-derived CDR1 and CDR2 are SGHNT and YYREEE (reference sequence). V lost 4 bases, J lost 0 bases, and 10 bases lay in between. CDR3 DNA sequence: TGTGCCAGCAGCCTAGGACAGATGAACACTGAAGCTTTCTTT. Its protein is CASSLGQMNTEAFF.

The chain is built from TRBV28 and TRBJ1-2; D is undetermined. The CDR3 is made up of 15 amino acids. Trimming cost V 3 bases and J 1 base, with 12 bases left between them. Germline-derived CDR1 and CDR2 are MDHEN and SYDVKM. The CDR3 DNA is TGTGCCAGCAGTTTGCACAGTCTTAATAACTATGGCTACACCTTC. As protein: CASSLHSLNNYGYTF.

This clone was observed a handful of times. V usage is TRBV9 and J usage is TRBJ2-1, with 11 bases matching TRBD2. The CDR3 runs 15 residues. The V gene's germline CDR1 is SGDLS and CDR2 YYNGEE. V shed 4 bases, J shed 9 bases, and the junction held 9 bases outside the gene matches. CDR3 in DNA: TGTGCCAGCAGCCCAGATAGCGGGAGGGCCGGTGAGCAGTTCTTC. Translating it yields CASSPDSGRAGEQFF.

Here the CDR3 DNA reads TGTGCCAGCAGCCGAAGCGGGAGAGTTAACGAGCAGTACTTC. Residues: CASSRSGRVNEQYF. The gene calls are TRBV27 and TRBJ2-7, with 8 bases that match TRBD2. V shed 6 bases, J shed 5 bases, and the junction held 9 bases outside the gene matches. In germline, CDR1 is MNHEY, CDR2 SMNVEV (reference sequence). The CDR3 loop spans 14 amino acids.

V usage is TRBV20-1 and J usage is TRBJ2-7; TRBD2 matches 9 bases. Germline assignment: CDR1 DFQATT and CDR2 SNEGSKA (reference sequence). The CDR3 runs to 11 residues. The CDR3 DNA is TGCAGCCTAGCGGGACCCTACGAGCAGTACTTC. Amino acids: CSLAGPYEQYF.

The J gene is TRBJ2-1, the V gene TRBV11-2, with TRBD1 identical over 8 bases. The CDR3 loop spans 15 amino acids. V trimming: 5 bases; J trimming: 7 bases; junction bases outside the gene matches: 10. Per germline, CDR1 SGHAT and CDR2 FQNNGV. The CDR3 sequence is CASSRSDRVVNEQFF. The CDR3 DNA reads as TGTGCCAGCAGCCGATCGGACAGGGTGGTTAATGAGCAGTTCTTC.

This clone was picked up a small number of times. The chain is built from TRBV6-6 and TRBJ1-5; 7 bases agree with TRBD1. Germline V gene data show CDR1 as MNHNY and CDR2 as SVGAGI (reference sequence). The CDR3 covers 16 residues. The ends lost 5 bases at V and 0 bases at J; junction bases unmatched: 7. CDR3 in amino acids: CASSGGTDYSNQPQHF. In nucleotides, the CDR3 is TGTGCCAGCAGTGGCGGGACAGATTATAGCAATCAGCCCCAGCATTTT.

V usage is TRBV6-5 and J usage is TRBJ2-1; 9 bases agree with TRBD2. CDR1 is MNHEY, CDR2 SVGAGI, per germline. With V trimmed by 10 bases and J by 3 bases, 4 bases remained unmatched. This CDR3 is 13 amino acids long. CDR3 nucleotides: TGTGCCACCCATAGCGGGAGCTACAATGAGCAGTTCTTC. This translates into CATHSGSYNEQFF.

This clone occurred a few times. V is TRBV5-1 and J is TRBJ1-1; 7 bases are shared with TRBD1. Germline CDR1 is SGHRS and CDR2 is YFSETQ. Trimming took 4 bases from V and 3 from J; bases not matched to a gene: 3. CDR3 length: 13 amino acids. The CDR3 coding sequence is TGCGCCAGCAGCACAGGGACAGACACTGAAGCTTTCTTT. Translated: CASSTGTDTEAFF.

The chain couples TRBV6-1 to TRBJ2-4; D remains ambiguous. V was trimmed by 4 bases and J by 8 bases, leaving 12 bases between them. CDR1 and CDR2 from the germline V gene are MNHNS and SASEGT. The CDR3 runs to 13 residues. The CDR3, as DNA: TGTGCCAGCAGTGTTCATCATGGAGACATTCAGTACTTC. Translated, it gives CASSVHHGDIQYF.

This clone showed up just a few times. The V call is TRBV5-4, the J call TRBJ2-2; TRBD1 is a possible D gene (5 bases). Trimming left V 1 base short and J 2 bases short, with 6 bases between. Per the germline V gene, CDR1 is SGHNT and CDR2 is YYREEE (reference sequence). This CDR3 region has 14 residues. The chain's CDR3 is CASSLQGNTGELFF. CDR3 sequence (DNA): TGTGCCAGCAGCTTGCAGGGAAACACCGGGGAGCTGTTTTTT.

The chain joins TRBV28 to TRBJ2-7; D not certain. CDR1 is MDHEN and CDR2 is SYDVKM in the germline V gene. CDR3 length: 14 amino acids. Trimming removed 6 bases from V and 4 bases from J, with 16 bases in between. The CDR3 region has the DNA TGTGCCAGCAGATCCCCCGGTGGTCGGTACGAGCAGTACTTC. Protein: CASRSPGGRYEQYF.

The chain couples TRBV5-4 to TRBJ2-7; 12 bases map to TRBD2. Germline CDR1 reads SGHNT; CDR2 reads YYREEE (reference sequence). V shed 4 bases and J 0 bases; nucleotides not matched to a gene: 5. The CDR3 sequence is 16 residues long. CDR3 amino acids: CASSLGLAGASYEQYF. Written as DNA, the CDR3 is TGTGCCAGCAGCCTGGGACTAGCGGGCGCCTCCTACGAGCAGTACTTC.

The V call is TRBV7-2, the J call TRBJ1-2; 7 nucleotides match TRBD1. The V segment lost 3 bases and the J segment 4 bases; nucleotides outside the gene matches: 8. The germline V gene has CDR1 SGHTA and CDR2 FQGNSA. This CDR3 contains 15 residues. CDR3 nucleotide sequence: TGTGCCAGCAGCTTTCAACAGGGGACAGCCTATGGCTACACCTTC. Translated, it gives CASSFQQGTAYGYTF.

CDR3 bases: TGTGCCAGCAGCTTAATTGGGCCGGGGACCTACGAGCAGTACTTC. Translated, it gives CASSLIGPGTYEQYF. The chain combines TRBV11-1 with TRBJ2-7; TRBD2 is a possible D gene (5 bases). This CDR3 region has 15 residues. Trimming removed 2 bases from V and 2 bases from J, with 13 bases in between. Germline lookup yields CDR1 SGHAT and CDR2 FQDESV (reference sequence).

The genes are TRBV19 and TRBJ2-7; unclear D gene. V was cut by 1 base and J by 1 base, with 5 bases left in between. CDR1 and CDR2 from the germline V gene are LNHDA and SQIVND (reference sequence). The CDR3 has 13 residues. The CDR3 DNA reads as TGTGCCAGTAGTATAGCAGCGTCCTACGAGCAGTACTTC. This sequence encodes CASSIAASYEQYF. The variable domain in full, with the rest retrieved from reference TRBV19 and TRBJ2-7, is DGGITQSPKYLFRKEGQNVTLSCEQNLNHDAMYWYRQDPGQGLRLIYYSQIVNDFQKGDIAEGYSVSREKKESFPLTVTSAQKNPTAFYLCASSIAASYEQYFGPGTRLTVT.

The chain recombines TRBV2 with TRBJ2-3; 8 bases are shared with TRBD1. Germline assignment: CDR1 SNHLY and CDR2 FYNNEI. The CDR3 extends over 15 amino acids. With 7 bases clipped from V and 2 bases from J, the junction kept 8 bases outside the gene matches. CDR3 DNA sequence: TGTGCCAGCATTACGACAGGGGCCCCCACAGATACGCAGTATTTT. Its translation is CASITTGAPTDTQYF.

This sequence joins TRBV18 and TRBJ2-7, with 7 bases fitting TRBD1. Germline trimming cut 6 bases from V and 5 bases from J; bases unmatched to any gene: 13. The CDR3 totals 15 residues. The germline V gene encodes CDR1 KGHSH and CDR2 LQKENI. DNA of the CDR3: TGTGCCAGCTCGCTACAGGGGCAGGTACCCCACGAGCAGTACTTC. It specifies CASSLQGQVPHEQYF.

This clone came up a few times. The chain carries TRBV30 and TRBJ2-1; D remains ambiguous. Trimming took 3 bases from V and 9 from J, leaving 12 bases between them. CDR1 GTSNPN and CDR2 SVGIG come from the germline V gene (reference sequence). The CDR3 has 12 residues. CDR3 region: CAWRLLTREQFF. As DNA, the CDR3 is TGTGCCTGGAGATTGCTAACCCGTGAGCAGTTCTTC.

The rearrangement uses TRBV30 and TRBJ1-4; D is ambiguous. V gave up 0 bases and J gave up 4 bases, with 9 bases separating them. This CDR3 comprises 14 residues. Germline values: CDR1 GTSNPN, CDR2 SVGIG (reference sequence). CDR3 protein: CAWSVPGINEKLFF. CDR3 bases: TGTGCCTGGAGTGTACCCGGGATTAATGAAAAACTGTTTTTT.

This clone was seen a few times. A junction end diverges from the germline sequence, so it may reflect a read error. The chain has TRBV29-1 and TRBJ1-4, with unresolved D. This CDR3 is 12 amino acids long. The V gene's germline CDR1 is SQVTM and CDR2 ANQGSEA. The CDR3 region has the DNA TGCAGCGTTGGGCTGCCTCGGGAAAGACTGTTTTTT. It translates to CSVGLPRERLFF. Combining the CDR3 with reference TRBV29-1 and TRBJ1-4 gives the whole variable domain SAVISQKPSRDICQRGTSLTIQCQVDSQVTMMFWYRQQPGQSLTLIATANQGSEATYESGFVIDKFPISRPNLTFSTLTVSNMSPEDSSIYLCSVGLPRERLFFGSGTQLSVL.

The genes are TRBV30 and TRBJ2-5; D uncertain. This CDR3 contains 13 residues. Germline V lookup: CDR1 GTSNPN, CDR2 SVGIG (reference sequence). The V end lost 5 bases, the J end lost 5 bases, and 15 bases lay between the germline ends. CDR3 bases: TGTGCCTGGGGCAGGATCGTCGCGGAGACCCAGTACTTC. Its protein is CAWGRIVAETQYF. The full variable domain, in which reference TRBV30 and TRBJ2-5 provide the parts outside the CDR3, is SQTIHQWPATLVQPVGSPLSLECTVEGTSNPNLYWYRQAAGRGLQLLFYSVGIGQISSEVPQNLSASRPQDRQFILSSKKLLLSDSGFYLCAWGRIVAETQYFGPGTRLLVL.

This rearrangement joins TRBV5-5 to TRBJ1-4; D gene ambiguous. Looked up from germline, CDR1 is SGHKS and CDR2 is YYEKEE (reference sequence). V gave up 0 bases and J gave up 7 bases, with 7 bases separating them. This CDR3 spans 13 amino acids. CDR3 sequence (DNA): TGTGCCAGCAGCTTGGTTTCAGTTGAAAAACTGTTTTTT. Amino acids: CASSLVSVEKLFF.

The CDR3 bases are TGTGCCAGCTCCCGTATAGGGACTAGAGGAGACGAGCAGTACTTC. It translates to CASSRIGTRGDEQYF. The genes are TRBV18 and TRBJ2-7; TRBD2 matches at 8 bases. Trimming took 6 bases from V and 5 from J; bases not matched to a gene: 12. Germline values: CDR1 KGHSH, CDR2 LQKENI. This CDR3 contains 15 residues.

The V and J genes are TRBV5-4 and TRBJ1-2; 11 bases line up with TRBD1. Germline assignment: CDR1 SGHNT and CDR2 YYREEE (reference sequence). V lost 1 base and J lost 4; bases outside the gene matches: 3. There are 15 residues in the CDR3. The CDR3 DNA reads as TGTGCCAGCAGCTTGACAGGGACAGGGGGCTATGGCTACACCTTC. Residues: CASSLTGTGGYGYTF. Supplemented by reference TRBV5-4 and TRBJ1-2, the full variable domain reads ETGVTQSPTHLIKTRGQQVTLRCSSQSGHNTVSWYQQALGQGPQFIFQYYREEENGRGNFPPRFSGLQFPNYSSELNVNALELDDSALYLCASSLTGTGGYGYTFGSGTRLTVV.

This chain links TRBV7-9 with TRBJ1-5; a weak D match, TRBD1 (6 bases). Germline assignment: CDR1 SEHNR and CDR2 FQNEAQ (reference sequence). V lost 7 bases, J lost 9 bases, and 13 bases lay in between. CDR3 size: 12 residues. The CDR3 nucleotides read TGTGCCAGCAACGATCAGGGGCGGCCCCAGCATTTT. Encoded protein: CASNDQGRPQHF.